The TCR beta chain under discussion was sequenced for a study of memory CD4+ T cells and cytomegalovirus serostatus. Original analysis: After removing out-of-frame reads, approximately 2.2 million distinct TCRbeta sequences remained. Assay: immunoSEQ multiplex PCR; the TCRdb copy retains only in-frame clones and omits some. V and J calls plus clone size are reproduced from that table; the DNA served to infer D and trimming. The sample has 35,000 to 40,000 clones; roughly 85% are singletons. Of note for this clone: Its antigen is as yet unknown.

General study results and limits: About two fifths of the roughly 160 known CMV-associated TCRbeta sequences appeared in CD4+ memory. Suggested: most of the CMV-linked TCR signature lies in CD4+ memory cells.

The sort gate was single viable CD3+CD4+CD8-CD45RO+ cells for memory CD4+ T cells. The CDR3 covers 13 residues. From germline, CDR1 is KGHSH and CDR2 LQKENI. The V and J ends lost 6 bases and 1 base, in that order; junction bases with no gene match: 2. The chain combines TRBV18 with TRBJ2-5; 7 bases map to TRBD2. The TCR sequence derives from an adult in good health and CMV-seropositive. The specimen sequenced was memory CD4+ T cells from blood. CDR3: CASSSSGQETQYF. The DNA of the CDR3 is TGTGCCAGCTCTTCTAGCGGCCAAGAGACCCAGTACTTC.